The entry below describes one T cell receptor beta chain. This sample was included in a study of T cell repertoires in ileal Crohn's disease. Profiled with immunoSEQ multiplex PCR; TCRdb holds only in-frame clones, not every one. The data show about 62,000 clones, 85% to 90% seen once. V lost 5 bases to trimming and J lost 4 bases; unmatched junction nucleotides: 5. The CDR3 loop spans 14 amino acids. CDR1 is LNHDA and CDR2 is SQIVND in the germline V gene (reference sequence). Time point of the sample: neoterminal ileum biopsy at postoperative endoscopy, about 6 months after surgery. Sequencing used ileal tissue. The rearrangement uses TRBV19 and TRBJ1-5, with TRBD1 matching 7 bases. The clonotype comes from an adult with Crohn's disease. CDR3 sequence reads: CASSFRDRNQPQHF. The CDR3 DNA is TGTGCCAGTAGTTTCCGGGACAGAAATCAGCCCCAGCATTTT.